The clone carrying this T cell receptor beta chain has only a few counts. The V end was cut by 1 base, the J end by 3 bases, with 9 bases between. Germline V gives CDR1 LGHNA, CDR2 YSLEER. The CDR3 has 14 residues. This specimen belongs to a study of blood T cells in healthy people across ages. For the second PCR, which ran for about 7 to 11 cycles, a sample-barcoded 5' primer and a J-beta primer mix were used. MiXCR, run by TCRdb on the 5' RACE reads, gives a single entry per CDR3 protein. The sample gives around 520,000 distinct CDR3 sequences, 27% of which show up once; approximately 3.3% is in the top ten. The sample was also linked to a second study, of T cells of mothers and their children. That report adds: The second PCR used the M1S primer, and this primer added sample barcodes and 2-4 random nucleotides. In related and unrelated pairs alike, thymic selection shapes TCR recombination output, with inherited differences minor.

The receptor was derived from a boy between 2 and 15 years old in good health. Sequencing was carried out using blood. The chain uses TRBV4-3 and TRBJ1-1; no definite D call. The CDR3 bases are TGCGCCAGCAGCCAAGTTAAAGGATACACTGAAGCTTTCTTT. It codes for CASSQVKGYTEAFF.